These 8 T cell receptor beta chains were all obtained from the same sample, sequenced in a study of siplizumab effects on memory and regulatory T cells. Measured with immunoSEQ multiplex PCR; TCRdb has only the in-frame clones, and not every one. This sample has around 86,000 clones, with 85% to 95% found just once. The specimen was non-Treg CD4+ T cells sorted from blood. The receptor source for this set is a human donor in good health.

The rearrangement joins TRBV14 to TRBJ1-2; D is ambiguous. The CDR3 is made up of 12 amino acids. In germline, CDR1 is SGHDN, CDR2 FVKESK. The germline V and J ends were trimmed by 3 bases and 6 bases, with 8 bases remaining between them. The CDR3 is CASSQGGDGYTF. CDR3 DNA sequence: TGTGCCAGCAGCCAGGGTGGGGATGGCTACACCTTC. The full variable domain, with the rest looked up from reference TRBV14 and TRBJ1-2, is EAGVTQFPSHSVIEKGQTVTLRCDPISGHDNLYWYRRVMGKEIKFLLHFVKESKQDESGMPNNRFLAERTGGTYSTLKVQPAELEDSGVYFCASSQGGDGYTFGSGTRLTVV.

The chain joins TRBV10-1 to TRBJ1-2; perhaps TRBD1 as D (6 bases). The V gene's germline CDR1 is WNHNN and CDR2 SYGVQD (reference sequence). V lost 8 bases and J 7 bases, leaving 11 bases between the germline ends. The CDR3 consists of 11 residues. Written as DNA, the CDR3 is TGCGCCAGCGGGACACAGGGTGGCTACACCTTC. This translates into CASGTQGGYTF.

V gene TRBV18 combines with J gene TRBJ2-1, with 10 bases lining up with TRBD2. Germline-derived CDR1 and CDR2 are KGHSH and LQKENI. V lost 1 base to trimming and J lost 7 bases; unmatched junction nucleotides: 4. The CDR3 runs 15 residues. The CDR3 protein is CASSPLRLAGNEQFF. The CDR3 nucleotides read TGTGCCAGCTCACCACTGAGACTAGCGGGTAATGAGCAGTTCTTC.

The gene calls are TRBV5-1 and TRBJ2-7; 14 bases agree with TRBD2. CDR1 and CDR2 (germline): SGHRS, YFSETQ. With V trimmed by 4 bases and J by 7 bases, 4 bases remained unmatched. This CDR3 has 14 amino acids. Written as DNA, the CDR3 is TGCGCCAGCAGCAAGGGACTAGCGGGGGTTGAGCAGTACTTC. Its protein product is CASSKGLAGVEQYF.

This chain links TRBV5-5 with TRBJ2-1; 13 bases match TRBD2. The CDR3 spans 16 residues. V lost 4 bases and J lost 4; bases outside the gene matches: 5. In germline, CDR1 is SGHKS, CDR2 YYEKEE (reference sequence). The CDR3 DNA reads as TGTGCCAGCAGCCAAGGACTAGCGGGAGCGTACAATGAGCAGTTCTTC. As protein: CASSQGLAGAYNEQFF.

This chain connects TRBV18 to TRBJ2-7; no clear D. Germline assignment: CDR1 KGHSH and CDR2 LQKENI. Deletions cut 2 bases from V and 0 bases from J, with 8 bases between. The CDR3 length is 14 residues. The CDR3 region has the DNA TGTGCCAGCTCACCAGCCCAGAGCTCCTACGAGCAGTACTTC. Its translation: CASSPAQSSYEQYF.

CDR3 in amino acids: CASSLAAGELFF. The CDR3 nucleotides are TGTGCCAGCAGTCTAGCGGCCGGGGAGCTGTTTTTT. The rearrangement joins TRBV27 to TRBJ2-2; 7 bases are shared with TRBD2. This CDR3 region has 12 residues. V gave up 5 bases and J gave up 6 bases; unmatched junction bases: 0. CDR1 is MNHEY and CDR2 is SMNVEV in the germline V gene (reference sequence).

CDR3 DNA sequence: TGTGCCAGCAGTTTAGCTTTGCGGGGGAACTCCTACGAGCAGTACTTC. Protein: CASSLALRGNSYEQYF. This rearrangement joins TRBV28 to TRBJ2-7, with 7 positions matching TRBD2. Looked up from germline, CDR1 is MDHEN and CDR2 is SYDVKM. The CDR3 contains 16 residues. J lost 0 bases, V lost 2 bases, and 7 bases had no gene match.